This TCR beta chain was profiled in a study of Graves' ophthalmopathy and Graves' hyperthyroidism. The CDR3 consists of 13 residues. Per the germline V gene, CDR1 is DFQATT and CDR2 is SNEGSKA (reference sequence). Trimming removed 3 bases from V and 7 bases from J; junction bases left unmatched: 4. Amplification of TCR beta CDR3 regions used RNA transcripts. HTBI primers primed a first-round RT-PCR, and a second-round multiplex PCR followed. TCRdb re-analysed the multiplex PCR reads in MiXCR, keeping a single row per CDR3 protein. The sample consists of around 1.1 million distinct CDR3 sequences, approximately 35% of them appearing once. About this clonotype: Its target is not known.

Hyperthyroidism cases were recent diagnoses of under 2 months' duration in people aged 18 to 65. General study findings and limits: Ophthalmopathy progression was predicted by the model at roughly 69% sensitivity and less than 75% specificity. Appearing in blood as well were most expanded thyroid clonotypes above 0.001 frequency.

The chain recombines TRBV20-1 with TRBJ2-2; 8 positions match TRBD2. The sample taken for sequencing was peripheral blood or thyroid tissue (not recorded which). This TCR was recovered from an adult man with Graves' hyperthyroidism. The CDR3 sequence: CSASPGTSGELFF. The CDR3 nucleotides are TGCAGTGCTAGCCCAGGGACTAGCGGGGAGCTGTTTTTT.